One sample yielded the 13 T cell receptor beta chains listed below, sequenced in a study of CD8 T cells in ankylosing spondylitis. A single record per CDR3 protein comes from TCRdb applying MiXCR to the 5' RACE reads. Of approximately 240,000 distinct CDR3 sequences in the sample, under 12% are singletons; the top ten hold roughly 2.5%. Sample: blood, either unsorted or a sorted T cell fraction (not recorded which). The receptors stem from a male donor with ankylosing spondylitis or in good health (not recorded which).

This clonotype was observed a handful of times. The CDR3 DNA reads as TGCGCCAGCAGTGAGAGGAAGGAGGGGACACTTTCCTACAATGAGCAGTTCTTC. Translation: CASSERKEGTLSYNEQFF. The gene calls are TRBV10-2 and TRBJ2-1; D is perhaps TRBD1 or TRBD2 (6 bases each). The V end lost 2 bases, the J end lost 1 base, and 18 bases lay between the germline ends. Germline V gives CDR1 WSHSY, CDR2 SAAADI. The CDR3 consists of 18 residues.

This clonotype has at least ten counts. The chain combines TRBV19 with TRBJ1-1, with a weak D call TRBD1 (6 bases). The V and J ends lost 2 bases and 3 bases respectively, with 7 bases between them. Per the germline V gene, CDR1 is LNHDA and CDR2 is SQIVND (reference sequence). The CDR3 consists of 13 residues. DNA for the CDR3: TGTGCCAGTAGTATAAACAGGGACACTGAAGCTTTCTTT. Translated: CASSINRDTEAFF.

This clonotype has a count of ten or more. CDR3 nucleotides: TGTGCCAGCAGCCCGAATCCTTGGACAGGTTCCGCCGGGGAGCTGTTTTTT. Protein: CASSPNPWTGSAGELFF. The V gene is TRBV5-6, the J gene TRBJ2-2, with 7 bases that match TRBD1. The junction had 15 bases not matched to a gene; V was cut back by 4 bases and J by 6 bases. The length of the CDR3 is 17 residues. Germline assignment: CDR1 SGHDT and CDR2 YYEEEE.

In its sample, this clonotype was seen many times. This chain uses TRBV14 with TRBJ1-1; D unresolved. Per germline, CDR1 SGHDN and CDR2 FVKESK. V was pared by 5 bases and J by 1 base, with 8 bases between. CDR3 length: 13 residues. CDR3 protein: CASSVQPNTEAFF. CDR3 nucleotides: TGTGCCAGCAGCGTCCAGCCGAACACTGAAGCTTTCTTT.

This clonotype was found many times. This rearrangement joins TRBV4-1 to TRBJ2-5; 7 nucleotides line up with TRBD1. The V gene's germline CDR1 is MGHRA and CDR2 YSYEKL. J was trimmed by 4 bases and V by 4 bases; bases with no gene match: 9. This CDR3 comprises 15 residues. The CDR3 coding sequence is TGCGCCAGCAGCCGGGCAGGGGGAAGGGGAGAGACCCAGTACTTC. Protein sequence: CASSRAGGRGETQYF.

This clonotype was observed many times. The chain has TRBV4-1 and TRBJ1-5; D unresolved. Germline V gene lookup returns CDR1 MGHRA and CDR2 YSYEKL. V was shortened by 2 bases and J by 1 base, with 9 bases between the two germline ends. This CDR3 has 15 amino acids. The CDR3 DNA follows: TGCGCCAGCAGCCAACAGACCTCGAGCAATCAGCCCCAGCATTTT. Translated, it gives CASSQQTSSNQPQHF.

Here the CDR3 reads CASASEGSEAFF. The CDR3 DNA is TGCGCCAGCGCCTCGGAGGGGTCTGAAGCTTTCTTT. This chain links TRBV10-1 with TRBJ1-1; tentatively, D is TRBD1 (5 bases). Germline CDR1 is WNHNN and CDR2 is SYGVQD (reference sequence). This CDR3 has 12 residues. V dropped 8 bases and J dropped 6 bases, with 13 bases sitting between them.

The sample holds many counts of this clonotype. The CDR3 DNA reads as TGTGCCAGCGGGACTACGGGACAGGCGTACTTC. The encoded protein is CASGTTGQAYF. This chain connects TRBV12-3 or TRBV12-4 to TRBJ2-5, with a weak D call TRBD1 (8 bases). Trimming took 8 bases from V and 13 from J, leaving 17 bases between them. This CDR3 has 11 amino acids.

The table lists this clonotype with many counts. This chain joins TRBV11-2 and TRBJ2-7; 9 positions match TRBD1. The CDR3 spans 15 residues. V was pared by 5 bases and J by 6 bases, with 11 bases of the junction left unmatched. Looked up from germline, CDR1 is SGHAT and CDR2 is FQNNGV. CDR3 region: CASSELPGQGSEQYF. As DNA, the CDR3 is TGTGCCAGCAGCGAGCTTCCGGGACAGGGATCCGAGCAGTACTTC.

This clonotype has just a few counts. The gene calls are TRBV4-1 and TRBJ1-4, with D unresolved. The V gene lost 1 base and the J gene lost 8 bases, with 14 bases spanning the gap. CDR3 length: 15 amino acids. Germline assignment: CDR1 MGHRA and CDR2 YSYEKL. CDR3 sequence (DNA): TGCGCCAGCAGCCAAGGGGAGGGAGGGCCCGAAAAACTGTTTTTT. It specifies CASSQGEGGPEKLFF.

This chain uses TRBV3-1 with TRBJ2-3; 7 bases align to TRBD1. Germline CDR1 is LGHDT and CDR2 is YNNKEL (reference sequence). J gave up 4 bases and V 4 bases, and 2 bases lay outside the gene matches. The CDR3 has 13 residues. CDR3 in DNA: TGTGCCAGCAGCCCAACAGGGGCAGATACGCAGTATTTT. Amino acids: CASSPTGADTQYF.

This clonotype was recorded at least ten times. This chain connects TRBV7-2 to TRBJ2-1; D might be TRBD2 (6 bases). CDR1 and CDR2 (germline): SGHTA, FQGNSA. The CDR3 totals 15 residues. V dropped 8 bases and J dropped 0 bases, with 14 bases sitting between them. As DNA, the CDR3 is TGTGCCAGCGCTTTTGGCGGGGACTCCTACAATGAGCAGTTCTTC. Its translation: CASAFGGDSYNEQFF.

This clonotype was observed a handful of times. This chain connects TRBV14 to TRBJ2-5; D remains unclear. Germline CDR1 and CDR2: SGHDN and FVKESK. The CDR3 is 13 amino acids. The V end lost 5 bases, the J end lost 7 bases, and 14 bases lay between the germline ends. The CDR3 region has the DNA TGTGCCAGCAGCGAGCAACCCGACGGGACCCAGTACTTC. Residues: CASSEQPDGTQYF.